This T cell receptor (beta chain) was profiled in a study of blood T cell repertoires in COVID-19. This CDR3 spans 18 amino acids. Germline V gene sequence: CDR1 KGHSH, CDR2 LQKENI. V lost 3 bases to trimming and J lost 0 bases; unmatched junction nucleotides: 11. This clone appeared a few times. This table comes from immunoSEQ multiplex PCR, and its TCRdb copy is limited to in-frame clones, with some not included. The sample carries under 300,000 clones, roughly 87% recorded once. The TCR sequence derives from a human donor in a cohort sampled during active COVID-19. Sequencing used peripheral blood. The chain has TRBV18 and TRBJ2-4, with 7 bases that match TRBD1. CDR3: CASSPGQTEPLAKNIQYF. The CDR3 DNA sequence: TGTGCCAGCTCACCGGGACAGACAGAACCCTTAGCCAAAAACATTCAGTACTTC.